This TCR beta chain originates from a study of cytomegalovirus exposure and HLA in healthy donors. PCR employed 60 Vbeta and 13 Jbeta primers. Some clones are missing from TCRdb's copy, which holds only in-frame ones; the method was immunoSEQ multiplex PCR. The sample has tens of thousands of clones. The CDR3 runs 15 residues. Germline V gene sequence: CDR1 MGHRA, CDR2 YSYEKL. V lost 4 bases, J lost 1 base, and 6 bases stayed unmatched. V usage is TRBV4-1 and J usage is TRBJ1-1, with 7 bases that match TRBD1. Sequencing was carried out using PBMCs. The receptor was derived from a man aged 50 or older in good health and CMV-seropositive. CDR3 sequence: CASSPATGKNTEAFF. In nucleotides, the CDR3 is TGCGCCAGCAGCCCCGCGACAGGGAAGAACACTGAAGCTTTCTTT.